These 21 T cell receptor beta chains originate from one sample sequenced in a study of T cells in Graves' hyperthyroidism and ophthalmopathy. Template material for amplifying TCR beta CDR3 regions consisted of RNA transcripts. A set of HTBI primers served as the primers for a first-round RT-PCR of the TCR CDR3. TCRdb recomputed calls from the multiplex PCR reads with MiXCR, one row per CDR3 protein. The sample yields about 480,000 distinct CDR3 sequences, approximately 15% seen once. The sequencing input was blood. The receptor source for this set is a woman younger than 30 with Graves' hyperthyroidism.

This clonotype was recorded a few times. The genes are TRBV3-1 and TRBJ2-2; TRBD2 aligns across 11 bases. The junction had 11 bases not matched to a gene; V was cut back by 0 bases and J by 5 bases. There are 19 residues in the CDR3. Germline CDR1 LGHDT, CDR2 YNNKEL (reference sequence). The CDR3: CASSQDGLAGGPRTGELFF. DNA of the CDR3: TGTGCCAGCAGCCAAGACGGCTTAGCGGGAGGGCCGAGAACCGGGGAGCTGTTTTTT.

This clonotype was detected many times. This rearrangement joins TRBV3-1 to TRBJ2-7; no clear D gene. The V and J ends lost 3 bases and 9 bases respectively, with 15 bases between them. The CDR3 loop spans 13 amino acids. Per germline, CDR1 LGHDT and CDR2 YNNKEL (reference sequence). CDR3 sequence (DNA): TGTGCCAGCAGCCAGGGTTTTCCTGTGTGGCAGTACGTC. Its translation: CASSQGFPVWQYV.

This clonotype has at least ten counts. This chain uses TRBV25-1 with TRBJ2-5, with D hard to call. Trimming removed 0 bases from V and 5 bases from J, with 4 bases in between. CDR3 length: 12 amino acids. Germline loops: CDR1 MGHDK, CDR2 SYGVNS. The CDR3 region has the DNA TGTGCCAGCAGTGAATATGGGGAGACCCAGTACTTC. Its translation: CASSEYGETQYF.

In its sample, this clonotype was seen a few times. The chain joins TRBV30 to TRBJ1-3, with D unresolved. V lost 4 bases and J 4 bases, leaving 11 bases between the germline ends. Germline assignment: CDR1 GTSNPN and CDR2 SVGIG (reference sequence). The CDR3 runs to 13 residues. The CDR3 DNA sequence: TGTGCCTGGAAGGTGTCGCCCGGAAACACCATATATTTT. Translation gives CAWKVSPGNTIYF.

The table lists this clonotype with a few counts. The junction does not match germline at one end; this may be a read error. The CDR3 nucleotides read TGTGCCGGCAGCCCCAGGACTAGCGGGAGGGCCCTCAGCTCCTACAATGAGCAGTTCTTC. Protein sequence: CAGSPRTSGRALSSYNEQFF. The rearrangement links TRBV7-9 to TRBJ2-1, with 15 bases aligning to TRBD2. This CDR3 is built from 20 residues. Germline CDR1 is SEHNR and CDR2 is FQNEAQ (reference sequence). Based on the CDR3 plus reference TRBV7-9 and TRBJ2-1, the full variable domain is DTGVSQNPRHKITKRGQNVTFRCDPISEHNRLYWYRQTLGQGPEFLTYFQNEAQLEKSRLLSDRFSAERPKGSFSTLEIQRTEQGDSAMYLCAGSPRTSGRALSSYNEQFFGPGTRLTVL.

Ten or more counts support this clonotype. The chain employs TRBV6-1 and TRBJ2-2, with 10 bases aligning to TRBD1. Germline V lookup: CDR1 MNHNS, CDR2 SASEGT. V trimming: 6 bases; J trimming: 6 bases; junction bases outside the gene matches: 7. The CDR3 loop spans 15 amino acids. The CDR3 sequence: CASSRRDRGSGELFF. Here the CDR3 DNA reads TGTGCCAGCAGCCGAAGGGACAGGGGATCCGGGGAGCTGTTTTTT.

Of note for this clonotype: Since a much larger clone is just one base distant, this may be a read error. The CDR3 coding sequence is TGTGCCAGTAGAGACGACAGGTCTAACTATGGCTACACCTTC. As protein: CASRDDRSNYGYTF. This chain joins TRBV19 and TRBJ1-2; perhaps TRBD1 as D (6 bases). The CDR3 spans 14 residues. V lost 6 bases to trimming and J lost 0 bases, with 11 bases between them. The V gene's germline CDR1 is LNHDA and CDR2 SQIVND (reference sequence).

This clonotype was seen at least ten times. This sequence joins TRBV12-3 or TRBV12-4 and TRBJ2-7, with D unclear. The CDR3 is made up of 16 amino acids. V was cut by 5 bases and J by 0 bases, with 17 bases left in between. The CDR3 spells CASSAWIETDSYEQYF. As DNA, the CDR3 is TGTGCCAGCAGTGCCTGGATAGAGACTGACTCCTACGAGCAGTACTTC.

This clonotype was picked up a small number of times. The V call is TRBV29-1, the J call TRBJ2-1, with 11 bases aligning to TRBD2. Trimming removed 0 bases from V and 8 bases from J; junction bases left unmatched: 9. CDR3 length: 16 amino acids. Germline CDR1 SQVTM, CDR2 ANQGSEA. In DNA form, the CDR3 reads TGCAGCGTTGAAGAGTCACTAGCGGGAGTAGCCCATGAGCAGTTCTTC. Its translation: CSVEESLAGVAHEQFF.

This clonotype was picked up many times. The chain employs TRBV20-1 and TRBJ2-3, with 11 bases aligning to TRBD2. CDR1 and CDR2 from the germline V gene are DFQATT and SNEGSKA (reference sequence). There are 17 residues in the CDR3. The V segment lost 1 base and the J segment 2 bases; nucleotides outside the gene matches: 8. The CDR3 is CSARVPGLAVITDTQYF. CDR3 DNA sequence: TGCAGTGCTAGAGTCCCGGGACTAGCGGTAATCACAGATACGCAGTATTTT.

A few counts support this clonotype. This chain joins TRBV29-1 and TRBJ2-6, with D possibly matching TRBD1 (5 bases). CDR1 SQVTM and CDR2 ANQGSEA come from the germline V gene. The CDR3 length is 15 residues. V was trimmed by 0 bases and J by 0 bases, leaving 6 bases between them. As DNA, the CDR3 is TGCAGCGTTGAAGAAGGGGTCTCTGGGGCCAACGTCCTGACTTTC. Its protein product is CSVEEGVSGANVLTF.

About this clonotype itself: A single base separates this from a much larger clone, so it may be a read error. The rearrangement joins TRBV11-2 to TRBJ1-1; D unresolved. Germline assignment: CDR1 SGHAT and CDR2 FQNNGV. The CDR3 has 14 residues. For the CDR3, the DNA is TGTGCCAGCAGCTTCTCTCAATGGAACACTGGAGCTTTCTTT. This sequence encodes CASSFSQWNTGAFF.

This clonotype was observed at least ten times. V gene TRBV2 combines with J gene TRBJ2-1, with TRBD2 as a possible D gene (6 bases). Germline loops: CDR1 SNHLY, CDR2 FYNNEI. This CDR3 spans 13 amino acids. V shed 7 bases and J shed 8 bases, with 15 bases lying between them. The CDR3: CASNRLVGDEQFF. DNA for the CDR3: TGTGCCAGCAATCGACTAGTGGGGGATGAGCAGTTCTTC.

The chain links TRBV20-1 to TRBJ2-1; TRBD1 or TRBD2 may be the D gene (5 bases each). This CDR3 has 14 amino acids. The germline gives CDR1 DFQATT, CDR2 SNEGSKA (reference sequence). V lost 1 base and J lost 8, with 15 bases in between. As DNA, the CDR3 is TGCAGTGCTAGAGGTCGGAGGTGGGGCTATGAGCAGTTCTTC. This codes for CSARGRRWGYEQFF.

This clonotype was counted at least ten times. The chain links TRBV6-1 to TRBJ1-1; D remains unclear. This CDR3 has 13 amino acids. V lost 6 bases and J 4 bases, leaving 12 bases between the germline ends. Germline CDR1 reads MNHNS; CDR2 reads SASEGT. CDR3 sequence (DNA): TGTGCCAGCAGCTTCGACGAGGGCACTGAAGCTTTCTTT. This gives the protein CASSFDEGTEAFF.

At least ten counts were recorded for this clonotype. The J gene is TRBJ1-1, the V gene TRBV19; D remains ambiguous. This CDR3 is built from 13 residues. The V end was cut by 4 bases, the J end by 5 bases, with 11 bases between. Germline-derived CDR1 and CDR2 are LNHDA and SQIVND (reference sequence). The CDR3 nucleotides are TGTGCCAGTAGTAGTCTCGGCTGGACTGAAGCTTTCTTT. Its protein product is CASSSLGWTEAFF.

This clonotype has at least ten counts. The CDR3 protein is CATPGPNYGYTF. CDR3 DNA sequence: TGTGCCACCCCGGGACCTAACTATGGCTACACCTTC. The genes are TRBV19 and TRBJ1-2, with TRBD1 as a possible D gene (5 bases). Trimming removed 10 bases from V and 0 bases from J, with 9 bases in between. The CDR3 covers 12 residues. Looked up from germline, CDR1 is LNHDA and CDR2 is SQIVND (reference sequence).

The rearrangement links TRBV29-1 to TRBJ2-3; TRBD2 aligns across 8 bases. With 6 bases clipped from V and 2 bases from J, the junction kept 19 bases outside the gene matches. CDR1 and CDR2 (germline): SQVTM, ANQGSEA. The CDR3 totals 18 residues. For the CDR3, the DNA is TGCAGCGTCCCAGGGTACGATCGGGAGGGCGCCTCCACAGATACGCAGTATTTT. It is translated as CSVPGYDREGASTDTQYF.

The chain uses TRBV28 and TRBJ2-2; D may be TRBD1 or TRBD2 (6 bases each). Germline V gene data show CDR1 as MDHEN and CDR2 as SYDVKM. The V gene lost 3 bases and the J gene lost 5 bases, with 16 bases spanning the gap. The CDR3 is made up of 16 amino acids. DNA for the CDR3: TGTGCCAGCAGTTTCGTCGGGGGCCTTGGTACCGGGGAGCTGTTTTTT. This codes for CASSFVGGLGTGELFF.

This clonotype was counted at least ten times. This rearrangement joins TRBV20-1 to TRBJ2-3; weak D call: TRBD2 (5 bases). CDR3 length: 15 amino acids. V was pared by 5 bases and J by 6 bases, with 21 bases between. Per germline, CDR1 DFQATT and CDR2 SNEGSKA (reference sequence). The CDR3 region has the DNA TGCAGTGCTCAAGTAGTCCGGGATCTCGGGGATACGCAGTATTTT. Translated, it gives CSAQVVRDLGDTQYF.

With respect to this clonotype: A much larger clone is a single base away; this may be a read error. The chain recombines TRBV2 with TRBJ2-5; the match to TRBD2 covers 8 bases. CDR3 length: 14 residues. Germline V gene lookup returns CDR1 SNHLY and CDR2 FYNNEI. With 7 bases clipped from V and 5 bases from J, the junction kept 9 bases outside the gene matches. Here the CDR3 reads CASNSLASGETQYF. DNA of the CDR3: TGTGCCAGCAATTCCCTGGCTAGCGGGGAGACCCAGTACTTC.